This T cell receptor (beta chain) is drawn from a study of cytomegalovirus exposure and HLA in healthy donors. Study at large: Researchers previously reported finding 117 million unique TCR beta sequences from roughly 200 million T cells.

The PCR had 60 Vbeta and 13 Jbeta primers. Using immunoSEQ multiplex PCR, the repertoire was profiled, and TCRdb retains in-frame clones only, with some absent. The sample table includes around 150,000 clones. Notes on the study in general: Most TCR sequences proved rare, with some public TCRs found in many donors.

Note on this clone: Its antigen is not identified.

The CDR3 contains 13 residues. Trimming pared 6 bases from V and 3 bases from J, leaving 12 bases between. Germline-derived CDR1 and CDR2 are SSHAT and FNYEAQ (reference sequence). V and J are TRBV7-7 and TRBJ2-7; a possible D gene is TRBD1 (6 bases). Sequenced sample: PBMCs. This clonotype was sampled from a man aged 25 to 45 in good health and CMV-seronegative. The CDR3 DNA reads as TGTGCCAGCAGTTTTGACAGGTTCTACGAGCAGTACTTC. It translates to CASSFDRFYEQYF.